This T cell receptor (beta chain) was recorded in a study of cytomegalovirus exposure and HLA in healthy donors. V lost 2 bases to trimming and J lost 6 bases, with 15 bases between them. CDR1 and CDR2 (germline): SGHNT, YYREEE (reference sequence). The CDR3 has 15 residues. In its sample, this clone was seen once. The antigen remains undetermined. PCR was performed using 60 Vbeta and 13 Jbeta primers. This table comes from immunoSEQ multiplex PCR, and its TCRdb copy is limited to in-frame clones, with some not included. The repertoire holds roughly 150,000 clones, with around 79% as singletons. Regarding the study as a whole: Cytomegalovirus-associated status was assigned to approximately 160 TCR beta chains. With high specificity and sensitivity, the classifier reportedly diagnosed cytomegalovirus status. Looking again later, the authors saw that most CMV-associated TCR beta chains seemed HLA-restricted.

Sequencing was done on a sample of PBMCs. The rearrangement links TRBV5-4 to TRBJ2-1, with D perhaps matching TRBD2 (6 bases). This receptor was obtained from a man aged 40-55 years in good health and CMV-seropositive. The DNA for the CDR3 is TGTGCCAGCAGCTTTCCGGGACTTAAGGTCAATGAGCAGTTCTTC. Its translation: CASSFPGLKVNEQFF.